Below, one T cell receptor beta chain is given with its context. The data belong to a study of blood T cell repertoires in COVID-19. Profiling relied on immunoSEQ multiplex PCR, and the TCRdb table lists in-frame clones only, not all of them. This table holds roughly 250,000 clones, 80% to 85% found once. With 4 bases clipped from V and 4 bases from J, the junction kept 9 bases outside the gene matches. This CDR3 comprises 15 residues. Germline values: CDR1 LGHDT, CDR2 YNNKEL (reference sequence). The source of this sequence is a woman aged 55-69 years with active or convalescent COVID-19. This chain joins TRBV3-1 (or the pseudogene TRBV3-2) and TRBJ1-2; 7 bases map to TRBD1. Sequencing input: peripheral blood. CDR3 nucleotides: TGTGCCAGCAGCCGCTCCGGGACAGACTCCTATGGCTACACCTTC. As protein: CASSRSGTDSYGYTF.